A selection of T cell receptor beta chains follows, all from one sample in a study of blood T cell repertoires in COVID-19. The assay was immunoSEQ multiplex PCR, and TCRdb's table has in-frame clones only and misses some. This repertoire shows around 330,000 clones, around 84% found once; its top ten account for under 2%. The specimen was PBMCs or T cells enriched from blood (not recorded which). These receptors came from a woman in her thirties who had been exposed to COVID-19. Both conserved end residues are part of each CDR3. D genes are given only for firm matches. The size entry is marked missing in some rows and otherwise reads once, few, many or a size class.

TRBJ1-2	TRBV6-5	.	.	TGTGCCAGCAGACAGGTTAACTATGGCTACACCTTC	CASRQVNYGYTF
TRBJ1-2	TRBV2	.	.	TGTGCCAGCAGCGCGGACACACTCTATGGCTACACCTTC	CASSADTLYGYTF
TRBJ2-3	TRBV6-4	.	TRBD2	TGTGCCAGCAGTGTGCTAGCGGGAGAAGATACGCAGTATTTT	CASSVLAGEDTQYF
TRBJ1-4	TRBV28	.	.	TGTGCCAGCAGTTCCCCTCCAACTAATGAAAAACTGTTTTTT	CASSSPPTNEKLFF
TRBJ1-4	TRBV11-2	.	TRBD1	TGTGCCAGCAGGTCGACAGGGGGTGATAGAGAAAAACTGTTTTTT	CASRSTGGDREKLFF
TRBJ2-7	TRBV2	.	.	TGTGCCAGCAGAACGGCAGCGGAGCAGTACTTC	CASRTAAEQYF
TRBJ1-5	TRBV28	.	TRBD1	TGTGCCAGCAGTCTTTCTTCCGGGACAGGAGTTTATAGCAATCAGCCCCAGCATTTT	CASSLSSGTGVYSNQPQHF
TRBJ2-7	TRBV5-1	.	TRBD1	TGCGCCAGCAGCTTGGCCCAGGGGGCAGTTTACGAGCAGTACTTC	CASSLAQGAVYEQYF
TRBJ1-1	TRBV2	few	TRBD1	TGTGCCAGCAGTAGACAGGGGGCGAACACTGAAGCTTTCTTT	CASSRQGANTEAFF
TRBJ1-2	TRBV10-3	.	.	TGTGCCATCAACGGTCGGAGGGAGGAGGGCTACACCTTC	CAINGRREEGYTF
TRBJ1-2	TRBV15	.	TRBD1	TGTGCCACCAGCAGAAAGACAGGGGACTATGGCTACACCTTC	CATSRKTGDYGYTF
TRBJ2-7	TRBV9	.	.	TGTGCCAGCAGCGTAGATAGTCGGGGTGGGTACGAGCAGTACTTC	CASSVDSRGGYEQYF
TRBJ2-5	TRBV19	.	.	TGTGCCAGTAGTATAGATCGAACAGGCACTCCCCTGGGTCGGACCCAGTACTTC	CASSIDRTGTPLGRTQYF
TRBJ1-1	TRBV5-4	.	TRBD1	TGTGCCAGCAGCTTGGAGGGGGCGAACACTGAAGCTTTCTTT	CASSLEGANTEAFF
TRBJ2-7	TRBV20-1	.	TRBD2	TGCAGTGCTAGTTTGGGACTAGCGGGAAGCGAGCAGTACTTC	CSASLGLAGSEQYF
TRBJ2-2	TRBV5-1	.	TRBD2	TGCGCCAGCAGCCCCAGCGGGGGGACCGGGGAGCTGTTTTTT	CASSPSGGTGELFF
TRBJ2-3	TRBV13	.	TRBD2	TGTGCCAGCAGCTTAGCCGCCCTGGGGGCGGGGGGGCCCCATACGCAGTATTTT	CASSLAALGAGGPHTQYF